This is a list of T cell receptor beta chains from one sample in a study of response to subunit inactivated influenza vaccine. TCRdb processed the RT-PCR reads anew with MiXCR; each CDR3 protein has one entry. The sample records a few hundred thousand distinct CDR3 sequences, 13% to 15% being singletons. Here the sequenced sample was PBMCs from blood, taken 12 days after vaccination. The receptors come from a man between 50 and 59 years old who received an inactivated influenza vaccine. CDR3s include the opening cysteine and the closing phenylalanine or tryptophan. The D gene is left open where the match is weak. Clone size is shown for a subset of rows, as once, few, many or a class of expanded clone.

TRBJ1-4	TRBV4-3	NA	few	TGCGCCAGCAGCCAAGACGTTTCGGGGTTAACGGGAAAACTGTTTTTT	CASSQDVSGLTGKLFF
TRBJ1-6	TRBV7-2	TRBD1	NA	TGTGCCAGCAGCATGACAGGGCTCTATAATTCACCCCTCCACTTT	CASSMTGLYNSPLHF
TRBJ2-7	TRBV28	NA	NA	TGTGCCAGCCAGGGGCCCTCCTCCTACGAGCAGTACTTC	CASQGPSSYEQYF
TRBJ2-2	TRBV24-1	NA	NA	TGTGCCACCAGTGACCCACGGACAGCCGGGGAGCTGTTTTTT	CATSDPRTAGELFF
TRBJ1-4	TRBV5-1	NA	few	TGCGCCAGCAGCTTGGATCAGCTCCGTCGGAATGAAAAACTGTTTTTT	CASSLDQLRRNEKLFF
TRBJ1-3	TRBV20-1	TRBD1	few	TGCTGTGCTAGAGATGTCGAGACAGGGGGCTCTGGAAACACCATATATTTT	CCARDVETGGSGNTIYF
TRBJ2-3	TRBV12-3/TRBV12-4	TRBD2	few	TGTGCCAGCAGTATAACTAGCGGGGGGGCAACAGATACACAGTATTTT	CASSITSGGATDTQYF
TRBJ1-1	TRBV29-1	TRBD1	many	TGCAGCGTCGGACAGGGGATACGGAACACTGAAGCTTTCTTT	CSVGQGIRNTEAFF
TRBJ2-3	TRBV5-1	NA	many	TGCGCCAGCAGCTTTGGTACCGACCGCACAGATACGCAGTATTTT	CASSFGTDRTDTQYF
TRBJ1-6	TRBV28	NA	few	TGTGCCAGCAGTCCGTCTACAGGGTTGGAATCACCCCTCCACTTT	CASSPSTGLESPLHF
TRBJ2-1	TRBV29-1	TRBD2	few	TGCAGCGTGGACCGGCTAGCGGGAGGGAATGAGCAGTTCTTC	CSVDRLAGGNEQFF
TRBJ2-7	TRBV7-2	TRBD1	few	TGTGCCAGCAGCTTACGGACAGGGGACAACGAGCAGTACTTC	CASSLRTGDNEQYF
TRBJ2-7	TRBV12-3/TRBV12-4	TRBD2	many	TGTGCCAGCGCCCCCGCGGGGGGCCCCTCCTACGAGCAGTACTTC	CASAPAGGPSYEQYF
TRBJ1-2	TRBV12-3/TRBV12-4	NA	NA	TGTGCCAGCAGCCAGGCCCGGGGGGGCAACTATGGCTACACCTTC	CASSQARGGNYGYTF
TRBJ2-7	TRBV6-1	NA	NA	TGTGCCAGCAGCGAAGGTCCAGGCGAGCAGTACTTC	CASSEGPGEQYF
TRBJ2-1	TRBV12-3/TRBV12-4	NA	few	TGTGCCAGCAGTCCTAGCTTAGATGAGCAGTTCTTC	CASSPSLDEQFF
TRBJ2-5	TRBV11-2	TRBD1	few	TGTGCCAGCAGCACAGGGGGCTCAGAGACCCAGTACTTC	CASSTGGSETQYF
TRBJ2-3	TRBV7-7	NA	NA	TGTGCTAGCAGCCCAGGCCGCGGGGCCGGGGTAGATACGCAGTATTTT	CASSPGRGAGVDTQYF
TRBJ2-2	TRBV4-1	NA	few	TGCGCCAGCAGCCTGTACCCCGCAGGGAACACCGGGGAGCTGTTTTTT	CASSLYPAGNTGELFF
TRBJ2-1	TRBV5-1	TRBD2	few	TGCGCCAGCAGCTTGGTCCCTAGCGGGAGAACCTACAATGAGCAGTTCTTC	CASSLVPSGRTYNEQFF
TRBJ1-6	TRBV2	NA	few	TGTGCCAGCAGTGATCAGGGGCCGAGTTCACCCCTCCACTTT	CASSDQGPSSPLHF
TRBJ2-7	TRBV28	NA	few	TGTGCTGGTGGGATAGGGTACGAGCAGTACTTC	CAGGIGYEQYF
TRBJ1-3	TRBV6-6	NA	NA	TGTGCCAGCTTGGCTGCGGGTGGAAACACCATATATTTT	CASLAAGGNTIYF
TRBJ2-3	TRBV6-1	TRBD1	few	TGTGCCAGCAGAGACAGGGGTATAACAGATACGCAGTATTTT	CASRDRGITDTQYF
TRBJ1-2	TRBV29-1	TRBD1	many	TGCAGCGTAGTACCGGGACAGGGATCCCGCTATGGCTACACCTTC	CSVVPGQGSRYGYTF
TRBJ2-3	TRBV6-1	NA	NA	TGTGCCAGCAGACCTGTGACCGGACGATTCACAGATACGCAGTATTTT	CASRPVTGRFTDTQYF
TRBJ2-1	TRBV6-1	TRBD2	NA	TGTGCCAGCAGTCGCAGCGGGAGTGGTTACAATGAGCAGTTCTTC	CASSRSGSGYNEQFF
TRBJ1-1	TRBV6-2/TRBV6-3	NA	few	TGTGCCAGCAGTTACAGTTTCACTGAAGCTTTCTTT	CASSYSFTEAFF
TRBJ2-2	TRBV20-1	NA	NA	TGCAGTGCTACCAAGGGACCCCAGACCGGGGAGCTGTTTTTT	CSATKGPQTGELFF
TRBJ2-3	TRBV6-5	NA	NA	TGTGCCAGCAGTTACTCGGAGGGGGGAGCAGATACGCAGTATTTT	CASSYSEGGADTQYF
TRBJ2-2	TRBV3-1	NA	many	TGTGCCAGCAGCCAAGATGGGGGGCTGAACACCGGGGAGCTGTTTTTT	CASSQDGGLNTGELFF
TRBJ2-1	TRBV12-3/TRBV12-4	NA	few	TGTGCCAGCAGCCAACGACAGTCCGATTACAATGAGCAGTTCTTC	CASSQRQSDYNEQFF
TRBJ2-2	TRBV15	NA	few	TGTGCCACCAGCAGAGCTACAGCTGACACCGGGGAGCTGTTTTTT	CATSRATADTGELFF
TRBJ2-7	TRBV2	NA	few	TGTGCCCGCCGCGGGACGGGAATGGGAGAGCAGTACTTC	CARRGTGMGEQYF
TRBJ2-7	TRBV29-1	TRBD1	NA	TGCAGCGTTGGGGACAGGGTGGGCGAGCAGTACTTC	CSVGDRVGEQYF
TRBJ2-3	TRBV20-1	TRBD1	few	TGCAGTGCTAGAACGGACAGGCCTAGCACAGATACGCAGTATTTT	CSARTDRPSTDTQYF
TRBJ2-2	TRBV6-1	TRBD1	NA	TGTGCCAGCAGACCCTGGGGGACAGGGATAGCCGGGGAGCTGTTTTTT	CASRPWGTGIAGELFF
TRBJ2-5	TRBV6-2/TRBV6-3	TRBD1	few	TGTGCCAGCAGTTACTTACAGGGGGCGCGGGAGACCCAGTACTTC	CASSYLQGARETQYF
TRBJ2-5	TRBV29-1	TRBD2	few	TGCAGCGTTGACCTAGCGGGGTCAGGAGAGACCCAGTACTTC	CSVDLAGSGETQYF
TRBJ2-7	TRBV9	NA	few	TGTGCCAGCAGCCCAAATACAGGGGACTTCTCCTACGAGCAGTACTTC	CASSPNTGDFSYEQYF
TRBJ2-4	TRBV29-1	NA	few	TGCAGCGTTGAAGATCCCTACGCACAGGGAAACATTCAGTACTTC	CSVEDPYAQGNIQYF
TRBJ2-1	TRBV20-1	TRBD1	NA	TGCAGTGCTAGAAAGGGACAGGCGGGTGAGCAGTTCTTC	CSARKGQAGEQFF
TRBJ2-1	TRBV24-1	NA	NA	TGTGCCACCAGTGAGACCGGGACATATTTTCACCATGAGCAGTTCTTC	CATSETGTYFHHEQFF
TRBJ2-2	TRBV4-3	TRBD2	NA	TGCGCCAGCAGCCGAACAGGTGGACTAGCCACACACACGAACACCGGGGAGCTGTTTTTT	CASSRTGGLATHTNTGELFF
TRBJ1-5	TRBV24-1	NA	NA	TGTGCCACCAGTGGAACGGGACAATATAGCAATCAGCCCCAGCATTTT	CATSGTGQYSNQPQHF
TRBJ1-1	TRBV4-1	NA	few	TGCGCCAGCGGCTTTACCGGGGGTCCAAACACTGAAGCTTTCTTT	CASGFTGGPNTEAFF
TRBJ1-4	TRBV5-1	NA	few	TGCGCCAGCAGCTTGTCGTCAGGGGCCCATGCAACTAATGAAAAACTGTTTTTT	CASSLSSGAHATNEKLFF
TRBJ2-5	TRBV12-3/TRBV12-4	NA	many	TGTGCCAGCAGCGGGCAGCAAGAGACCCAGTACTTC	CASSGQQETQYF
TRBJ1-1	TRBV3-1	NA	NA	TGTGCCAGCAGCCAACTAACACGTGAAGCTTTCTTT	CASSQLTREAFF
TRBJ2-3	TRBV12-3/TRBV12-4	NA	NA	TGTGCCAGCAGCTCACGGGGGGCCGACCCAGATACGCAGTATTTT	CASSSRGADPDTQYF
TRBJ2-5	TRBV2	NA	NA	TGTGCCAGCAGCGGGGGACACGAAGAGACCCAGTACTTC	CASSGGHEETQYF
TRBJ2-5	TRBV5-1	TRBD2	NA	TGCGCCAGCAGCTTGGACGGGACTAACGAAGAGACCCAGTACTTC	CASSLDGTNEETQYF
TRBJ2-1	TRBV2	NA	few	TGTGCCAACTCAAAAGGGGGGGTTGACTACAATGAGCAGTTCTTC	CANSKGGVDYNEQFF
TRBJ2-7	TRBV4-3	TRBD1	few	TGCGCCAGCAGCCAAGGACAGGGGGTGACCTACGAGCAGTACTTC	CASSQGQGVTYEQYF
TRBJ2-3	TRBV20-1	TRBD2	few	TGCAGTGCTAGAAAGACTAGCGGGGTCGCTGATACGCAGTATTTT	CSARKTSGVADTQYF
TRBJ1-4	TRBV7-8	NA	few	TGTGCCAGCACCGTTGGCCCTACGAGTCGAAAACTGTTTTTT	CASTVGPTSRKLFF